This TCR beta chain was documented in a study of T cells in localized non-small cell lung cancer. General study findings and limits: Out of the top 100 tumor clones, a median around 50 were seen in adjacent lung. Highest T cell clonality was seen in uninvolved adjacent lung, surpassing that measured in tumor. Higher T cell density in the blood was associated with longer overall survival, whereas higher adjacent-lung clonality associated with shorter survival.

Comments on this clone: What it binds is not known.

CDR1 and CDR2 from the germline V gene are SGHTA and FQGNSA. This CDR3 has 17 residues. V lost 5 bases to trimming and J lost 4 bases; unmatched junction nucleotides: 12. Here immunoSEQ multiplex PCR was the method, and the copy in TCRdb shows in-frame clones only, minus some. The data show over 4,500 clones, about 85% seen once. This sample comprised PBMCs, obtained before any cancer treatment. This TCR came from a woman between 40 and 69 years old with stage II lung adenocarcinoma. This rearrangement joins TRBV7-2 to TRBJ2-5; 11 nucleotides agree with TRBD1. The CDR3 loop is CASSPRGTGGRRETQYF. CDR3 DNA: TGTGCCAGCAGCCCAAGGGGGACAGGGGGACGTCGAGAGACCCAGTACTTC.